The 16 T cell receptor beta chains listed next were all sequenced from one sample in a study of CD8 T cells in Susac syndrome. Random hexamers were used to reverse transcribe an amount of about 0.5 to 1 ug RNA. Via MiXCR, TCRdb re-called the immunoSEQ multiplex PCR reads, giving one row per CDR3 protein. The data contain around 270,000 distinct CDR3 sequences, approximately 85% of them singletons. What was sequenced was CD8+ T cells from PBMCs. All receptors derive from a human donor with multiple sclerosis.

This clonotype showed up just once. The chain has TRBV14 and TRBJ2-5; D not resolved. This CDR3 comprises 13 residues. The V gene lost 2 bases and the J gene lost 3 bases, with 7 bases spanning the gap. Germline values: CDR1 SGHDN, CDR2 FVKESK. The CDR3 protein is CASSQLPKETQYF. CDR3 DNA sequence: TGTGCCAGCAGCCAATTACCGAAAGAGACCCAGTACTTC.

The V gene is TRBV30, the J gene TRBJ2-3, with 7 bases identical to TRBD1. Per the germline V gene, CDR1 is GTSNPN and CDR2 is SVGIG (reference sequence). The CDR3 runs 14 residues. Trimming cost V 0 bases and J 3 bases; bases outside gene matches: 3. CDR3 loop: CAWSVTGETDTQYF. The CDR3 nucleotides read TGTGCCTGGAGTGTAACAGGGGAAACAGATACGCAGTATTTT.

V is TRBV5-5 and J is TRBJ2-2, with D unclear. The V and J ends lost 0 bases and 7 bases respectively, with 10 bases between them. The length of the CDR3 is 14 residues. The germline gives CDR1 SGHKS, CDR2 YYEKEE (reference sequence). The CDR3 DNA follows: TGTGCCAGCAGCTTGGGCAGAAGGATCGGGGAGCTGTTTTTT. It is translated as CASSLGRRIGELFF.

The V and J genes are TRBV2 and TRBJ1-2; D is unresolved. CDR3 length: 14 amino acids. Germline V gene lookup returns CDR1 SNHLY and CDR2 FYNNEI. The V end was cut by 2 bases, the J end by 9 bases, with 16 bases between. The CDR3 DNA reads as TGTGCCAGCAGTGAACAGGTGATGGATCGGAGCTACACCTTC. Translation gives CASSEQVMDRSYTF.

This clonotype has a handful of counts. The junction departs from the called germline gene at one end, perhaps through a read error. The CDR3 protein is CASSFSLYGEQYF. The CDR3 coding sequence is TGTGCTAGCAGCTTTTCCCTCTATGGAGAGCAGTACTTC. The V and J genes are TRBV7-7 and TRBJ2-7; no clear D gene. From germline, CDR1 is SSHAT and CDR2 FNYEAQ (reference sequence). The CDR3 has 13 residues.

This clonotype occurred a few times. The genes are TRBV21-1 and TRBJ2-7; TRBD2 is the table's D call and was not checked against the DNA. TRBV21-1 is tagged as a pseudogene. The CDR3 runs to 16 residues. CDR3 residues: CASSRCTSGPSYEQYF. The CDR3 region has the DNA TGTGCCAGCAGCAGATGTACTAGCGGACCCTCCTACGAGCAGTACTTC.

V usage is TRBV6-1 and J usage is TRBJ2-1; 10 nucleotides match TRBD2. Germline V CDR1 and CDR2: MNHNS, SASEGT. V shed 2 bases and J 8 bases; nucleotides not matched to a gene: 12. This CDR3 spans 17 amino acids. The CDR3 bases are TGTGCCAGCAGTGAATTACTAGCGGGACGCCTCAGTGATGAGCAGTTCTTC. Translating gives CASSELLAGRLSDEQFF.

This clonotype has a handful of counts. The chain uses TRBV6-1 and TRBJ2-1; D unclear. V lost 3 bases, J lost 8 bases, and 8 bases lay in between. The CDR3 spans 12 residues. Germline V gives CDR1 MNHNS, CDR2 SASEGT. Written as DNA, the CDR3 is TGTGCCAGCAGTGACCTAGTCTATGAGCAGTTCTTC. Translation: CASSDLVYEQFF.

In nucleotides, the CDR3 is TGTGCCAGCAGTTTCGGGATAAGCACAGATACGCAGTATTTT. Residues: CASSFGISTDTQYF. The rearrangement uses TRBV27 and TRBJ2-3; D might be TRBD2 (5 bases). The CDR3 length is 14 residues. Germline assignment: CDR1 MNHEY and CDR2 SMNVEV (reference sequence). The V end was cut by 3 bases, the J end by 0 bases, with 7 bases between.

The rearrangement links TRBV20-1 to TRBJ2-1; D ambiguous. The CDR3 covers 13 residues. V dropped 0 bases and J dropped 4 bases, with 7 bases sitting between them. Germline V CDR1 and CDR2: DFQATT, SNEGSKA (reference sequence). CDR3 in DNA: TGCAGTGCTAGAGATGGGGTATACAATGAGCAGTTCTTC. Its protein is CSARDGVYNEQFF.

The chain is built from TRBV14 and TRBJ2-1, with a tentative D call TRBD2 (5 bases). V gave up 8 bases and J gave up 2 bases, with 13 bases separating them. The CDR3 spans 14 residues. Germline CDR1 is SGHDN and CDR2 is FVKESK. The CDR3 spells CASGSGVPYNEQFF. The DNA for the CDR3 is TGTGCCAGCGGTTCCGGGGTCCCCTACAATGAGCAGTTCTTC.

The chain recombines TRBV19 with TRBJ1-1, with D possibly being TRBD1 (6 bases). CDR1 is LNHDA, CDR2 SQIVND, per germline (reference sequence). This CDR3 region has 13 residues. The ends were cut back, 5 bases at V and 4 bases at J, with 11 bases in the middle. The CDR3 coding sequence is TGTGCCAGTAGTCCAGGACAGATCACTGAAGCTTTCTTT. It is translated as CASSPGQITEAFF. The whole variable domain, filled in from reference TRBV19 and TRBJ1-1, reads DGGITQSPKYLFRKEGQNVTLSCEQNLNHDAMYWYRQDPGQGLRLIYYSQIVNDFQKGDIAEGYSVSREKKESFPLTVTSAQKNPTAFYLCASSPGQITEAFFGQGTRLTVV.

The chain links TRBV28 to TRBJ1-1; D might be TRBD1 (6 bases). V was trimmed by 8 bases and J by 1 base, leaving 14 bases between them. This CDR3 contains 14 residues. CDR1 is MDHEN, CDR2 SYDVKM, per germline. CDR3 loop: CASQDSGSNTEAFF. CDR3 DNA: TGTGCCAGCCAGGACAGCGGGTCGAACACTGAAGCTTTCTTT.

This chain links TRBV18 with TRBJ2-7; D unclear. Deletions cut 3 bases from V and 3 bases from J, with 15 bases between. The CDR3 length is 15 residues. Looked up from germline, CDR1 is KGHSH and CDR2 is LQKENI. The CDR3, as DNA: TGTGCCAGCTCACCCGACCGAGTACTCGACTACGAGCAGTACTTC. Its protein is CASSPDRVLDYEQYF. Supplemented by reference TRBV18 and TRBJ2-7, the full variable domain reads NAGVMQNPRHLVRRRGQEARLRCSPMKGHSHVYWYRQLPEEGLKFMVYLQKENIIDESGMPKERFSAEFPKEGPSILRIQQVVRGDSAAYFCASSPDRVLDYEQYFGPGTRLTVT.

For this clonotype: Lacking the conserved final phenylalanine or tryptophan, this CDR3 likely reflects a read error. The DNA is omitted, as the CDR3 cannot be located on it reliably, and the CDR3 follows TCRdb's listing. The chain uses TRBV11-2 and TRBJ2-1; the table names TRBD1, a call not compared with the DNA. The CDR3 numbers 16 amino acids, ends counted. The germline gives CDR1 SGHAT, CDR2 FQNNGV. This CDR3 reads CASSPPGGRANNEQFL.

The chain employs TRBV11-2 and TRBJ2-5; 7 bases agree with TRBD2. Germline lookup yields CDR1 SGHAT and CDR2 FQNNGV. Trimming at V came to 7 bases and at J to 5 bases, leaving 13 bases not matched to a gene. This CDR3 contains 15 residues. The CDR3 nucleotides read TGTGCCAGCATCTGGCGCGGGAGCCCCCGGGAGACCCAGTACTTC. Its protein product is CASIWRGSPRETQYF. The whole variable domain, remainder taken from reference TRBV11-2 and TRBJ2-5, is EAGVAQSPRYKIIEKRQSVAFWCNPISGHATLYWYQQILGQGPKLLIQFQNNGVVDDSQLPKDRFSAERLKGVDSTLKIQPAKLEDSAVYLCASIWRGSPRETQYFGPGTRLLVL.